The 3 T cell receptor beta chains in this list originate from one sample, sequenced in a study of CXCR3-negative and CXCR3-positive naive CD8 T cells. The antigens of these receptors remain unknown. Study findings and constraints: Comparison of naive cells showed more hydrophobic TRB CDR3s in CXCR3-positive than in CXCR3-negative naive cells.

Libraries were UMI-labeled 5' RACE TRB cDNA. TCRdb re-called the 5' RACE reads and catalogs CDR3 proteins one per entry, DNA excluded. The table lists about 130,000 distinct CDR3 sequences, with about 0.62% in the top ten. Sequencing was performed on naive CXCR3+ CD8+ T cells from blood. Subset in this sample: CD45RO-CCR7+CD27+CD95- naive CD8+ T cells expressing CXCR3 (TNR3+). These receptors were obtained from a human donor in good health. Some clones in this sample may be carry-over from other donors' samples.

The CDR3: CASSSPGSGEQYF. This sequence joins TRBV7-9 and TRBJ2-7; the TRBD1 assignment by TCRdb is unverifiable without DNA. The germline CDR1 and CDR2 sequences are SEHNR and FQNEAQ (reference sequence). The CDR3 is made up of 13 amino acids.

V usage is TRBV29-1 and J usage is TRBJ2-1; the D call of TRBD1 rests on TCRdb alone, since no DNA is present to check it. The CDR3 is made up of 16 amino acids. CDR1 is SQVTM and CDR2 is ANQGSEA in the germline V gene. CDR3 sequence reads: CSVISGTGGLAGPEVF.

The rearrangement uses TRBV6-2 or TRBV6-3 and TRBJ2-1; TCRdb gives TRBD2 as the D gene, but with no DNA this cannot be confirmed. Germline lookup yields CDR1 MNHEY and CDR2 SVGEGT. CDR3 length: 16 amino acids. The CDR3 loop reads CASSYSRYSGENEQFF.